What follows are 10 T cell receptor beta chains derived from one specimen sequenced in a study of Ad26.COV2.S vaccination and SARS-CoV-2 variants. Treatment here: some 20 received Ad26.COV2.S at low or high dose, single or two shots; roughly five received placebo; per-sample allocation not given. The investigators took samples on day 63 after the first vaccine or placebo injection. The data were produced by immunoSEQ multiplex PCR, yet TCRdb's version contains in-frame clones alone and is incomplete. The repertoire includes 300,000 to 350,000 clones, about 88% of them detected once, and 6.4% sits in the top ten. Sample: peripheral blood, taken in a trial of Ad26.COV2.S vaccine versus placebo. Source of these receptors: a person aged 18-65 years who received the Ad26.COV2.S COVID-19 vaccine or a placebo.

V and J are TRBV6-5 and TRBJ2-3; the D gene is possibly TRBD1 (6 bases). Trimming removed 6 bases from V and 1 base from J, with 11 bases in between. CDR1 MNHEY and CDR2 SVGAGI come from the germline V gene. This CDR3 region has 14 residues. CDR3 nucleotides: TGTGCCAGCAGGCCGCGACAGGGCACAGATACGCAGTATTTT. Residues: CASRPRQGTDTQYF.

The gene calls are TRBV5-1 and TRBJ2-7; D remains unclear. The germline CDR1 and CDR2 sequences are SGHRS and YFSETQ. The CDR3 has 13 amino acids. Trimming removed 1 base from V and 4 bases from J, with 9 bases in between. As DNA, the CDR3 is TGCGCCAGCAGCTTGCAGGATGGATACGAGCAGTACTTC. It yields the protein CASSLQDGYEQYF.

The chain joins TRBV7-3 to TRBJ1-6; D is perhaps TRBD1 (5 bases). The CDR3 has 15 amino acids. Germline V CDR1 and CDR2: SGHTA, FQGTGA. Trimming cost V 5 bases and J 5 bases, with 13 bases left between them. This CDR3 reads CASSTLTANNSPLHF. DNA of the CDR3: TGTGCCAGCAGCACGTTGACAGCTAATAATTCACCCCTCCACTTT.

Comment on this clone: The same CDR3 can be traced to other DNA sequences in this sample. The chain links TRBV5-4 to TRBJ1-5, with TRBD1 as a possible D gene (5 bases). The V end lost 0 bases, the J end lost 4 bases, and 8 bases lay between the germline ends. The CDR3 is 14 amino acids. Looked up from germline, CDR1 is SGHNT and CDR2 is YYREEE (reference sequence). CDR3 loop: CASSLAGGNQPQHF. DNA for the CDR3: TGTGCCAGCAGCTTGGCCGGGGGGAATCAGCCCCAGCATTTT.

This clone has a single count. The V and J genes are TRBV3-1 (or the pseudogene TRBV3-2) and TRBJ1-6; TRBD1 matches at 9 bases. J was trimmed by 9 bases and V by 3 bases; bases with no gene match: 6. CDR1 is LGHDT and CDR2 is YNNKEL in the germline V gene (reference sequence). The CDR3 length is 15 residues. DNA for the CDR3: TGTGCCAGCAGCCAGGACAGGGGTGGCGTTTCACCCCTCCACTTT. Amino acid sequence: CASSQDRGGVSPLHF.

The chain joins TRBV6-1 to TRBJ1-5; D uncertain. Trimming removed 0 bases at V and 0 bases at J, with 12 bases between. Germline CDR1 is MNHNS and CDR2 is SASEGT. This CDR3 region has 17 residues. The DNA for the CDR3 is TGTGCCAGCAGTGAAGCACTAAGCTCTTATAGCAATCAGCCCCAGCATTTT. Its protein is CASSEALSSYSNQPQHF.

The chain uses TRBV27 and TRBJ2-2; D may be TRBD1 (5 bases). V lost 7 bases, J lost 1 base, and 10 bases lay in between. This CDR3 region has 14 residues. CDR1 and CDR2 from the germline V gene are MNHEY and SMNVEV (reference sequence). As DNA, the CDR3 is TGTGCCAGCATGGGGCCACGGAACACCGGGGAGCTGTTTTTT. The encoded protein is CASMGPRNTGELFF.

The chain couples TRBV5-5 to TRBJ1-5, with a tentative D call TRBD1 (5 bases). The germline V and J ends were trimmed by 4 bases and 5 bases, with 16 bases remaining between them. Germline assignment: CDR1 SGHKS and CDR2 YYEKEE (reference sequence). The CDR3 extends over 15 amino acids. The CDR3 DNA reads TGTGCCAGCAGCCCGTCAGACAGAAACTATCAGCCCCAGCATTTT. It is translated as CASSPSDRNYQPQHF. Using reference TRBV5-5 and TRBJ1-5 for the parts outside the CDR3, the full variable domain is DAGVTQSPTHLIKTRGQQVTLRCSPISGHKSVSWYQQVLGQGPQFIFQYYEKEERGRGNFPDRFSARQFPNYSSELNVNALLLGDSALYLCASSPSDRNYQPQHFGDGTRLSIL.

The chain employs TRBV7-6 and TRBJ1-1; the D gene is possibly TRBD1 (6 bases). Trimming pared 6 bases from V and 1 base from J, leaving 9 bases between. Per germline, CDR1 SGHVS and CDR2 FNYEAQ. This CDR3 contains 13 residues. The CDR3: CASSLTGNTEAFF. CDR3 in DNA: TGTGCCAGCAGTTTGACAGGGAACACTGAAGCTTTCTTT.

The J gene is TRBJ1-4, the V gene TRBV30; D remains ambiguous. The length of the CDR3 is 16 residues. The germline V gene has CDR1 GTSNPN and CDR2 SVGIG (reference sequence). The ends were cut back, 2 bases at V and 4 bases at J, with 17 bases in the middle. CDR3: CAWSPPSGSVNEKLFF. CDR3 DNA: TGTGCCTGGAGTCCCCCCTCGGGATCGGTTAATGAAAAACTGTTTTTT.